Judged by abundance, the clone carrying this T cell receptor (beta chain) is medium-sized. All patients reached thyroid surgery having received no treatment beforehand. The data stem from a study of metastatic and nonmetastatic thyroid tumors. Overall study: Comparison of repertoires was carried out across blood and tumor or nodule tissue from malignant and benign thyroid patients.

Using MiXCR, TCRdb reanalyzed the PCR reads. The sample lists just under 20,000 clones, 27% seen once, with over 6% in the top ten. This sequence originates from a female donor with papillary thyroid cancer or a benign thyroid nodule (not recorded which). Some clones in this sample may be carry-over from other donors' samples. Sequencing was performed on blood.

The chain's CDR3 is CASSIVAAAYEQYF. The CDR3 coding sequence is TGTGCCAGCAGTATAGTAGCGGCTGCCTACGAGCAGTACTTC. The J gene is TRBJ2-7, the V gene TRBV6-1, with TRBD2 as a possible D gene (6 bases). The ends were cut back, 5 bases at V and 2 bases at J, with 13 bases in the middle. The V gene's germline CDR1 is MNHNS and CDR2 SASEGT. The CDR3 has 14 amino acids.